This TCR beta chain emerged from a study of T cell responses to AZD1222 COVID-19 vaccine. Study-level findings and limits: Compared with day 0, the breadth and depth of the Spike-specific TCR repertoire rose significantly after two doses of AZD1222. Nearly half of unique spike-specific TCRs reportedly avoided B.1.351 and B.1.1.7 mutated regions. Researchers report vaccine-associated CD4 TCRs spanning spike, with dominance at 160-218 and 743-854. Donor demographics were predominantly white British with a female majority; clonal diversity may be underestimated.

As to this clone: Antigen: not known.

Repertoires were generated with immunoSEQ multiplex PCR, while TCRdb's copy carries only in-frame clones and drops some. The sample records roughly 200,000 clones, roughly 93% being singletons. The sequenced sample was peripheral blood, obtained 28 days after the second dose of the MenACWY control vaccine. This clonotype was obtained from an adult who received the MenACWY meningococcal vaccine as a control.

In DNA, the CDR3 is TGTGCCAGCTCACCCCCGCGGGGGGGACCCAATGAGCAGTTCTTC. Translated: CASSPPRGGPNEQFF. The chain has TRBV18 and TRBJ2-1, with TRBD2 identical over 9 bases. This CDR3 region has 15 residues. Germline CDR1 reads KGHSH; CDR2 reads LQKENI. Losses at the gene ends were 3 bases for V and 6 bases for J; bases not matched to a gene: 6.